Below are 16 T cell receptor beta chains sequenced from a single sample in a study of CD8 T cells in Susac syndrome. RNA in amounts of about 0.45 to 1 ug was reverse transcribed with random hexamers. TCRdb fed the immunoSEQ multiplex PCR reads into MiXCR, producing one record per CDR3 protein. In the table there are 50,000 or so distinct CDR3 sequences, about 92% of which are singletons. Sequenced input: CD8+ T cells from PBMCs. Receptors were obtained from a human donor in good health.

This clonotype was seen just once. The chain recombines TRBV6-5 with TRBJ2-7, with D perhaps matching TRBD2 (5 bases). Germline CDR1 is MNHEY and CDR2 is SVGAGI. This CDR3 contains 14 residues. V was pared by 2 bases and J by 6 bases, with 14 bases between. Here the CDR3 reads CASSYGGELIEQYF. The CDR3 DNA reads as TGTGCCAGCAGTTACGGAGGTGAACTGATCGAGCAGTACTTC.

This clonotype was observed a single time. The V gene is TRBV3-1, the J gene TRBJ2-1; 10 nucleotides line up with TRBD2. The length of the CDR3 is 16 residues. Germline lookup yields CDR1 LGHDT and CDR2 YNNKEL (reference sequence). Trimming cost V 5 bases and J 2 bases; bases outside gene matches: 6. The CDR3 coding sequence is TGTGCCAGCAGCTGGACTAGCGGCTCTACCTACAATGAGCAGTTCTTC. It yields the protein CASSWTSGSTYNEQFF.

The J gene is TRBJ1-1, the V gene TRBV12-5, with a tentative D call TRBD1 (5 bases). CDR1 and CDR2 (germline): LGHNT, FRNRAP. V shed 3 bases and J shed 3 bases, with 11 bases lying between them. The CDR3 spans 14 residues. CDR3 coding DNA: TGTGCTAGTGGTTTAGGTTTAGGGGACACTGAAGCTTTCTTT. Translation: CASGLGLGDTEAFF.

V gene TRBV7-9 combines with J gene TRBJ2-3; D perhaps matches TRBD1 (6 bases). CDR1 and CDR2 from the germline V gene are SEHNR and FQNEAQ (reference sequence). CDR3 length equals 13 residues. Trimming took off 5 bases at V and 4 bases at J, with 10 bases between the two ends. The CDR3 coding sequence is TGTGCCAGCAGCCCACAGGGTTCAGATACGCAGTATTTT. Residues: CASSPQGSDTQYF.

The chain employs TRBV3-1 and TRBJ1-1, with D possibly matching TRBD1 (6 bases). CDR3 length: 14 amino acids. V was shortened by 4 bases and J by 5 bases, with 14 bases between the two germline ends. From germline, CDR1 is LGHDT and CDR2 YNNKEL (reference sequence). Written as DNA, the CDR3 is TGTGCCAGCAGCCGGGGCAGGGGAAGGACTGAAGCTTTCTTT. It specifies CASSRGRGRTEAFF.

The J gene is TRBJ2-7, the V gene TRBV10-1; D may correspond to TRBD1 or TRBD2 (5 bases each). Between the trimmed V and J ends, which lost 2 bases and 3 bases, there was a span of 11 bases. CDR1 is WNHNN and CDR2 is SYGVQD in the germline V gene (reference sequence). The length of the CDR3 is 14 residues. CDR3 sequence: CASSEGDPYYEQYF. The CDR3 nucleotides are TGCGCCAGCAGTGAGGGGGACCCATACTACGAGCAGTACTTC.

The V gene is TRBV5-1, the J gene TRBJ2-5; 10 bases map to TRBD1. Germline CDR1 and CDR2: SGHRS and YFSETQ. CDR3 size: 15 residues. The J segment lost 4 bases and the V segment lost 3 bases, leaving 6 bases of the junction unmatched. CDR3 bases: TGCGCCAGCAGCTCCGGACAGGGGGGTCGAGAGACCCAGTACTTC. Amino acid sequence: CASSSGQGGRETQYF.

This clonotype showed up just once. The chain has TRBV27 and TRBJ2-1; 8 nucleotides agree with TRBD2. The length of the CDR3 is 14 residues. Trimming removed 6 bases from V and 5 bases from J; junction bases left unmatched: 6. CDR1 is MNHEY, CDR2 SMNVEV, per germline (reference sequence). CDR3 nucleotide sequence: TGTGCCAGCAGCCGTCCGGGACTAGACAATGAGCAGTTCTTC. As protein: CASSRPGLDNEQFF.

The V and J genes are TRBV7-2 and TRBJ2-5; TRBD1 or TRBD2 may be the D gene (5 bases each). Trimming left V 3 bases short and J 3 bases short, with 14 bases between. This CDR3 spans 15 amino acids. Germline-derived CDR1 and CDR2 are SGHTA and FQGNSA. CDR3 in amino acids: CASSLIRDGKETQYF. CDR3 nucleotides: TGTGCCAGCAGCTTGATCCGGGACGGAAAAGAGACCCAGTACTTC.

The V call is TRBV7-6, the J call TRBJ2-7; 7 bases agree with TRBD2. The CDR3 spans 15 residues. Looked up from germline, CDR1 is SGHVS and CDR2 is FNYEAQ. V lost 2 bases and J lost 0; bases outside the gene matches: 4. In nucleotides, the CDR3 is TGTGCCAGCAGCTTATCAAGCGGGGCCTCCTACGAGCAGTACTTC. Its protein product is CASSLSSGASYEQYF.

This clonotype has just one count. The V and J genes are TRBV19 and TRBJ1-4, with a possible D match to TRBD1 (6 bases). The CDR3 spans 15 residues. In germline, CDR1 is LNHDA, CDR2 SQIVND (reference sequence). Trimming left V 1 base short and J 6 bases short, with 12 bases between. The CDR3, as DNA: TGTGCCAGTAGTATAGCCGGGACACCTTATGAAAAACTGTTTTTT. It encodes CASSIAGTPYEKLFF.

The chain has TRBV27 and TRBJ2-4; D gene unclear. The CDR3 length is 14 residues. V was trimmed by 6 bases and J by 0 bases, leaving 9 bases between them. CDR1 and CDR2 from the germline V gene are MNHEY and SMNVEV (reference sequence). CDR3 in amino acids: CASRQVPAKNIQYF. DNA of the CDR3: TGTGCCAGCAGGCAGGTCCCAGCCAAAAACATTCAGTACTTC.

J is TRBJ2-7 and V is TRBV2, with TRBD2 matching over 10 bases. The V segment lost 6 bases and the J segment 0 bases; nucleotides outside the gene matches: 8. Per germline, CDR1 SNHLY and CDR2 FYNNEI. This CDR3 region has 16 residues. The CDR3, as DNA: TGTGCCAGCAGCGGACTAGCGGAAAATACCTCCTACGAGCAGTACTTC. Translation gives CASSGLAENTSYEQYF.

The CDR3 sequence is CASSLRQGLSYEQYF. DNA for the CDR3: TGCGCCAGCAGCCTCCGACAGGGTCTCTCCTACGAGCAGTACTTC. The chain joins TRBV5-1 to TRBJ2-7; 7 bases line up with TRBD1. The germline V gene encodes CDR1 SGHRS and CDR2 YFSETQ. With V trimmed by 4 bases and J by 0 bases, 7 bases remained unmatched. There are 15 residues in the CDR3.

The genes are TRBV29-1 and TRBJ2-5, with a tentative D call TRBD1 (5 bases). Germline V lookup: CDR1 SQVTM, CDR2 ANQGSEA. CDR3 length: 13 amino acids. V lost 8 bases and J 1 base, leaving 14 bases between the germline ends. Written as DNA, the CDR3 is TGCAGCTCTTCAGGACATGTCCAAGAGACCCAGTACTTC. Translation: CSSSGHVQETQYF.

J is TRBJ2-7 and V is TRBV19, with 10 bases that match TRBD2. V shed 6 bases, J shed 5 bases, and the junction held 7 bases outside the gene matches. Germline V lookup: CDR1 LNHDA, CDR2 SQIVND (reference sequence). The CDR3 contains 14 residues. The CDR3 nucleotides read TGTGCCAGTAGCACAGCGGGAGGGCCTCACGAGCAGTACTTC. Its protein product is CASSTAGGPHEQYF. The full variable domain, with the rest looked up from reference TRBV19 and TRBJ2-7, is DGGITQSPKYLFRKEGQNVTLSCEQNLNHDAMYWYRQDPGQGLRLIYYSQIVNDFQKGDIAEGYSVSREKKESFPLTVTSAQKNPTAFYLCASSTAGGPHEQYFGPGTRLTVT.